What follows describes a single T cell receptor (beta chain). Assay used: immunoSEQ multiplex PCR; TCRdb lists only in-frame clones, some missing. Seen here are about 41,000 clones, 80% to 90% observed once, and the top ten hold approximately 0.59%. The entry originates in a study of T cell changes during pregnancy in multiple sclerosis. Germline V CDR1 and CDR2: MRHNA, SNTAGT. The junction had 8 bases not matched to a gene; V was cut back by 0 bases and J by 0 bases. The CDR3 contains 17 residues. This TCR was recovered from a female donor with multiple sclerosis, enrolled in a pregnancy study. Material: CD4+ T cells from peripheral blood mononuclear cells, obtained in the first trimester of pregnancy. The V gene is TRBV6-4, the J gene TRBJ2-7; 7 bases align to TRBD2. DNA for the CDR3: TGTGCCAGCAGTGACTCACAAGGAGCGGGGAGCTCCTACGAGCAGTACTTC. Translating it yields CASSDSQGAGSSYEQYF.